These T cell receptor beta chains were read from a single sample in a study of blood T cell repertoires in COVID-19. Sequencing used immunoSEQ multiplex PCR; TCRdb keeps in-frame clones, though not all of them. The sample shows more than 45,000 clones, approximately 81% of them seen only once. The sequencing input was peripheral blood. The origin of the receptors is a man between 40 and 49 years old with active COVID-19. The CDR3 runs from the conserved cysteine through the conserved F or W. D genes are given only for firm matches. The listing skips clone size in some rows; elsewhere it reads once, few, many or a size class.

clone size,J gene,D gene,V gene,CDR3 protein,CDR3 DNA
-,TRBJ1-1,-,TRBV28,CASIRGADTEAFF,TGTGCCAGCATCCGAGGCGCGGACACTGAAGCTTTCTTT
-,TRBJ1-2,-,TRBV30,CAWSEQATSYGYTF,TGTGCCTGGAGTGAACAGGCGACTTCGTATGGCTACACCTTC
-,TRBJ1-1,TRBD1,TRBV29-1,CSVRQGFDTEAFF,TGCAGCGTACGACAGGGTTTCGACACTGAAGCTTTCTTT
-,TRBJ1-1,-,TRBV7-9,CASSPVTGADMNTEAFF,TGTGCCAGCAGCCCAGTCACGGGAGCCGACATGAACACTGAAGCTTTCTTT
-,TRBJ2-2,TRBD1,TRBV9,CASSVENRGRTGELFF,TGTGCCAGCAGCGTAGAAAACAGGGGGCGAACCGGGGAGCTGTTTTTT
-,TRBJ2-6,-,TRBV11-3,CASSFSYGSSGANVLTF,TGTGCCAGCAGCTTTTCTTACGGGAGCTCTGGGGCCAACGTCCTGACTTTC
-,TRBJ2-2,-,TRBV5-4,CASSGDKNTGELFF,TGTGCCAGCAGCGGGGACAAGAACACCGGGGAGCTGTTTTTT
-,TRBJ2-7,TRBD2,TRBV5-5,CASSISSSGRKEQYF,TGTGCCAGCAGCATATCGTCTAGCGGGAGGAAAGAGCAGTACTTC
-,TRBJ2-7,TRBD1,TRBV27,CASSLRGTGREQYF,TGTGCCAGCAGTTTAAGAGGGACAGGTCGAGAGCAGTACTTC
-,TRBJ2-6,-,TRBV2,CASSGSGRGTSGANVLTF,TGTGCCAGCAGTGGTTCGGGCAGGGGAACCTCTGGGGCCAACGTCCTGACTTTC
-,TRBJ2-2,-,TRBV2,CASSEALSVTGELFF,TGTGCCAGCAGTGAAGCGCTGTCAGTTACCGGGGAGCTGTTTTTT
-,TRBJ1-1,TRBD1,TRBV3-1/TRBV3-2,CASSPWTGLNTEAFF,TGTGCCAGCAGCCCCTGGACAGGCCTGAACACTGAAGCTTTCTTT
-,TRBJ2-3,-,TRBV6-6,CASSPEGADTQYF,TGTGCCAGCAGTCCCGAGGGGGCAGATACGCAGTATTTT
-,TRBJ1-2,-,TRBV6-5,CASALMGSYGYTF,TGTGCCAGCGCCCTGATGGGGAGCTATGGCTACACCTTC
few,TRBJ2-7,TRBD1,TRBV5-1,CASSSLQQGAYEQYF,TGCGCCAGCAGCTCCCTCCAACAGGGGGCCTACGAGCAGTACTTC
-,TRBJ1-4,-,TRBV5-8,CASSTGTLKAANEKLFF,TGTGCCAGCAGCACCGGGACTTTAAAAGCAGCTAATGAAAAACTGTTTTTT
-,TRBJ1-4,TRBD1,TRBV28,CASFPNWDRGEKLFF,TGTGCCAGCTTCCCAAATTGGGACAGAGGCGAAAAACTGTTTTTT
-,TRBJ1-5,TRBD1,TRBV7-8,CASSLLLQGRNSNQPQHF,TGTGCCAGCAGCTTACTGTTACAGGGGCGGAATAGCAATCAGCCCCAGCATTTT
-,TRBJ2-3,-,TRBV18,CASSPNRQGSSDTQYF,TGTGCCAGCTCACCAAATCGCCAGGGATCATCAGATACGCAGTATTTT
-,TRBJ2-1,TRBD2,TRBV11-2,CASSLAIRGRTNEQFF,TGTGCCAGCAGCTTAGCTATCCGCGGGAGAACCAATGAGCAGTTCTTC
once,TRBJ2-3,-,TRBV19,CASRPTKSGYTDTQYF,TGTGCCAGTAGGCCCACTAAGAGCGGGTACACAGATACGCAGTATTTT
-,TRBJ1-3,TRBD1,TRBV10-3,CATSFRDSPGNTIYF,TGTGCCACAAGTTTCCGGGACAGTCCTGGAAACACCATATATTTT
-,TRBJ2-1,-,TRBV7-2,CASSLVGEAYYNEQFF,TGTGCCAGCAGCTTAGTGGGAGAGGCCTACTACAATGAGCAGTTCTTC
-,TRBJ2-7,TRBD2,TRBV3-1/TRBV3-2,CASTPGLAAYEQYF,TGTGCCAGCACCCCCGGACTAGCGGCCTACGAGCAGTACTTC
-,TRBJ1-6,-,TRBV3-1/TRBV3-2,CASTQREGHSPLHF,TGTGCCAGCACCCAAAGGGAGGGGCATTCACCCCTCCACTTT
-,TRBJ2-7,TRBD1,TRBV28,CASSWTGISYEQYF,TGTGCCAGCAGTTGGACAGGGATCTCCTACGAGCAGTACTTC
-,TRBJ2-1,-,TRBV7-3,CASSLGGPSQGQFF,TGTGCCAGCAGCTTAGGTGGACCCTCTCAGGGGCAGTTCTTC
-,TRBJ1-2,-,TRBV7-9,CASSDSPLYGYTF,TGTGCCAGCAGCGACAGTCCCCTATATGGCTACACCTTC
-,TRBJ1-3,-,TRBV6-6,CASTKQGSGNTIYF,TGTGCCAGCACCAAACAGGGCTCTGGAAACACCATATATTTT
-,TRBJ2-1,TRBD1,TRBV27,CASSLGTGRHEQFF,TGTGCCAGCAGTTTAGGGACAGGTCGGCATGAGCAGTTCTTC
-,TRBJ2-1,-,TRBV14,CASSLFSGGSEQFF,TGTGCCAGCAGCCTTTTCTCGGGCGGGTCTGAGCAGTTCTTC
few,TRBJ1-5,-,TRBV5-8,CASSSPQSGQPQHF,TGTGCCAGCAGCTCCCCACAATCGGGACAGCCCCAGCATTTT
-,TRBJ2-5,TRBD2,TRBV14,CASSLGLAGAEWETQYF,TGTGCCAGCAGCCTCGGACTAGCGGGAGCGGAATGGGAGACCCAGTACTTC
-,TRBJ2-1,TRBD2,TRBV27,CASRRSPGRDEQFF,TGTGCCAGCCGCCGGTCCCCTGGGAGGGATGAGCAGTTCTTC
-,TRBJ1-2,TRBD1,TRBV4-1,CASSQDGKGGAEGYTF,TGCGCCAGCAGCCAAGATGGTAAAGGGGGCGCTGAGGGCTACACCTTC
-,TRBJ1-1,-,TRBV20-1,CSASRSAINTEAFF,TGCAGTGCTAGTCGAAGCGCTATTAACACTGAAGCTTTCTTT
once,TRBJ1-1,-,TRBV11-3,CASSLRGGTEAFF,TGTGCCAGCAGCTTACGGGGAGGGACTGAAGCTTTCTTT
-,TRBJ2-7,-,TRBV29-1,CSVEDERVEQYF,TGCAGCGTTGAAGACGAGCGGGTCGAGCAGTACTTC
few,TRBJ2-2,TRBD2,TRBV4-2,CASSQGLAGRNRELFF,TGTGCCAGCAGCCAGGGACTAGCGGGAAGGAACCGGGAGCTGTTTTTT
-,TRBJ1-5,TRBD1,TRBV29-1,CSVGQGRPQHF,TGCAGCGTGGGACAGGGGCGGCCCCAGCATTTT
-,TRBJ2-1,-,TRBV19,CASSIERGWDEQFF,TGTGCCAGTAGTATAGAGAGAGGGTGGGATGAGCAGTTCTTC
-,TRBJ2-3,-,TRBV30,CAWEKTRTDTQYF,TGTGCCTGGGAAAAGACTAGGACCGATACGCAGTATTTT
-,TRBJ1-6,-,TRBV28,CASSLRDSPLHF,TGTGCCAGCAGTTTAAGAGATTCACCCCTCCACTTT
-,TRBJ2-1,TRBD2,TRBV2,CATTSGIYNEQFF,TGTGCCACTACTAGCGGGATCTACAATGAGCAGTTCTTC
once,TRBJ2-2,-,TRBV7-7,CASSPRVTTNTGELFF,TGTGCTAGCAGCCCCAGGGTAACGACGAACACCGGGGAGCTGTTTTTT